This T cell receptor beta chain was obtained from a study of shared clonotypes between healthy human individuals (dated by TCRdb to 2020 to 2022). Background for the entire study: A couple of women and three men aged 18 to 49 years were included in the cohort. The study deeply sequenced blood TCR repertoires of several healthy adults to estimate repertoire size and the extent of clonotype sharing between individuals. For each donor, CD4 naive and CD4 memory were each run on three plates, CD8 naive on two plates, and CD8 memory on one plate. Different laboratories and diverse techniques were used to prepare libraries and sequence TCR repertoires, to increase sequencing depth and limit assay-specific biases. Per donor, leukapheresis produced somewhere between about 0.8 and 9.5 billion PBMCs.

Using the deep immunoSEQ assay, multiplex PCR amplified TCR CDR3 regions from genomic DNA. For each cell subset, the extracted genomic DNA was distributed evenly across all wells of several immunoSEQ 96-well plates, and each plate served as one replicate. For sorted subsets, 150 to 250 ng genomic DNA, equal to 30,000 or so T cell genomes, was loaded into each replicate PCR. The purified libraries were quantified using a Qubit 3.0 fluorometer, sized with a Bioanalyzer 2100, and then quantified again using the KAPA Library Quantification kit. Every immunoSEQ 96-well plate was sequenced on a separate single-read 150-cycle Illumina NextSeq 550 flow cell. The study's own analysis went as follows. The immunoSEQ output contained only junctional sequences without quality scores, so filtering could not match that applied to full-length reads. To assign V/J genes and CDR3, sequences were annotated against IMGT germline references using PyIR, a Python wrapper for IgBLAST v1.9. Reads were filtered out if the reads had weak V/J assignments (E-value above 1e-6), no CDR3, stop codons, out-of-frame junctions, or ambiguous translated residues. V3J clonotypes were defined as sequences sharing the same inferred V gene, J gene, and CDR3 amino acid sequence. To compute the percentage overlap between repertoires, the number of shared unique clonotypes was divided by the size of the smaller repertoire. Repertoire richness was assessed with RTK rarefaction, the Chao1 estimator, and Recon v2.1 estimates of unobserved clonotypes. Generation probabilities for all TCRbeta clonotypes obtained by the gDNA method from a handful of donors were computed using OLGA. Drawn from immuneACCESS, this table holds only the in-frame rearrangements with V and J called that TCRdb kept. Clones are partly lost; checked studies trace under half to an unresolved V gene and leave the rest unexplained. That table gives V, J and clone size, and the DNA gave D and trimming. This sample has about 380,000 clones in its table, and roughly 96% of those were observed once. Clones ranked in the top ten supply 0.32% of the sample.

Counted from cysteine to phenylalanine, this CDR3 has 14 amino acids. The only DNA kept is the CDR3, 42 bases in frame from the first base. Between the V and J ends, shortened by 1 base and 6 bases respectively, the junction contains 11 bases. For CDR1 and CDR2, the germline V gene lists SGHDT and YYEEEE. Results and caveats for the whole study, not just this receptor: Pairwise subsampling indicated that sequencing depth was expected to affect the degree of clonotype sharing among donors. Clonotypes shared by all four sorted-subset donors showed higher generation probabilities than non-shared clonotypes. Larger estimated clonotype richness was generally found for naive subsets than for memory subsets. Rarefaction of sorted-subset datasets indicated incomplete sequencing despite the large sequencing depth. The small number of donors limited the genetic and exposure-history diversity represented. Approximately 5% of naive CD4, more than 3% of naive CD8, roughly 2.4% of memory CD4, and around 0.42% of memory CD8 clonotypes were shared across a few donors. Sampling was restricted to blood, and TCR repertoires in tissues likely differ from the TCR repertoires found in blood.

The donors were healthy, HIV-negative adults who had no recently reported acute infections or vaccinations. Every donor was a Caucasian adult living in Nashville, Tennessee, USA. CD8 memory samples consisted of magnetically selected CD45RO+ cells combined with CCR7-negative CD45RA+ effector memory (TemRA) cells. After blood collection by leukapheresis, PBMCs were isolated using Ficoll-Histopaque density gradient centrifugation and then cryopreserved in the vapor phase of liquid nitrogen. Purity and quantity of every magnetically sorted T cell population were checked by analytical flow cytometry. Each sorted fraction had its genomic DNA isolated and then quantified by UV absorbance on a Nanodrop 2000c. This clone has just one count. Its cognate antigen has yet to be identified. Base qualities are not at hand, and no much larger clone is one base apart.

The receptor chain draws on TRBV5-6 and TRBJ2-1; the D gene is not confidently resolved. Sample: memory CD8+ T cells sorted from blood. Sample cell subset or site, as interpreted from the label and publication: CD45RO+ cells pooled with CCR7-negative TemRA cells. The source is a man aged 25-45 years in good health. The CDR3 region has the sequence CASSLPGALNEQFF. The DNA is TGTGCCAGCAGCTTGCCTGGAGCTCTCAATGAGCAGTTCTTC.